This is a list of T cell receptor beta chains from one sample in a study of T cells in Graves' hyperthyroidism and ophthalmopathy. TCRdb re-analysed the multiplex PCR reads in MiXCR, keeping a single row per CDR3 protein. The table includes fewer than 750,000 distinct CDR3 sequences, 14% detected once. The sequencing input was blood. These receptors originate from a woman in her forties or fifties with Graves' ophthalmopathy. The CDR3 runs from the conserved cysteine through the conserved F or W. The D gene is left open where the match is weak. Rows give clone size only sometimes, using once, few, many, or a class for an expanded clone.

d_gene: -
abundance: many
v_gene: TRBV28
j_gene: TRBJ1-1
CDR3nt: TGTGCCAGCAGTTTAATAGATCTGAACACTGAAGCTTTCTTT
CDR3aa: CASSLIDLNTEAFF

d_gene: -
abundance: many
v_gene: TRBV12-3/TRBV12-4
j_gene: TRBJ1-1
CDR3nt: TGTGCCAGCAGTTTAGTCAGGGGAGGCGCTGAAGCTTTCTTT
CDR3aa: CASSLVRGGAEAFF

d_gene: -
abundance: many
v_gene: TRBV9
j_gene: TRBJ2-1
CDR3nt: TGTGCCAGCAGCGTTGAAATGAGCTCCTACAATGAGCAGTTCTTC
CDR3aa: CASSVEMSSYNEQFF

d_gene: TRBD2
abundance: few
v_gene: TRBV9
j_gene: TRBJ2-5
CDR3nt: TGTGCCAGCAGCGTCGGGACCTTATGGGCCGGGACTAGCGGGTTCCAAGAGACCCAGTACTTC
CDR3aa: CASSVGTLWAGTSGFQETQYF

d_gene: -
abundance: many
v_gene: TRBV20-1
j_gene: TRBJ2-5
CDR3nt: TGCAGTGCTAGTAAATTGGCAGTGGGGCACCAAGAGACCCAGTACTTC
CDR3aa: CSASKLAVGHQETQYF

d_gene: -
abundance: -
v_gene: TRBV28
j_gene: TRBJ1-6
CDR3nt: TGTGCCAGCAGTTTAACCTCGGTCCTCCACTTT
CDR3aa: CASSLTSVLHF

d_gene: -
abundance: few
v_gene: TRBV30
j_gene: TRBJ2-7
CDR3nt: TGTGCCTGGAGTTTCAACAGAGACTACGAGCAGTACTTC
CDR3aa: CAWSFNRDYEQYF

d_gene: -
abundance: many
v_gene: TRBV20-1
j_gene: TRBJ1-2
CDR3nt: TGCAGTGCTAGAGATCAGGGAACTAACTATGGCTACACCTTC
CDR3aa: CSARDQGTNYGYTF

d_gene: TRBD2
abundance: many
v_gene: TRBV5-1
j_gene: TRBJ2-1
CDR3nt: TGCGCCAGCAGACAGACTAGCGGGAGTAACAATGAGCAGTTCTTC
CDR3aa: CASRQTSGSNNEQFF

d_gene: -
abundance: few
v_gene: TRBV29-1
j_gene: TRBJ2-6
CDR3nt: TGCAGCGTTGAAGTAGGGAGTCTCTTAAAGGGGCCTGGGGCCAACGTCCTGACTTTC
CDR3aa: CSVEVGSLLKGPGANVLTF

d_gene: TRBD2
abundance: few
v_gene: TRBV20-1
j_gene: TRBJ2-3
CDR3nt: TGCAGTGCTAGGATAGCGGGAAGACGGGCAGATACGCAGTATTTT
CDR3aa: CSARIAGRRADTQYF

d_gene: -
abundance: few
v_gene: TRBV7-8
j_gene: TRBJ1-1
CDR3nt: TGTGCCAGCACCCTAGCTGGACCGCGCACTGAAGCTTTCTTT
CDR3aa: CASTLAGPRTEAFF

d_gene: TRBD2
abundance: many
v_gene: TRBV20-1
j_gene: TRBJ2-7
CDR3nt: TGCAGTGCCCCTATGGCCGGACTAGATTCCTACGAGCAGTACTTC
CDR3aa: CSAPMAGLDSYEQYF

d_gene: -
abundance: many
v_gene: TRBV3-1
j_gene: TRBJ1-5
CDR3nt: TGTGCCAGCAGCCTCTCGGGAGGGGTATCCAATCAGCCCCAGCATTTT
CDR3aa: CASSLSGGVSNQPQHF

d_gene: -
abundance: many
v_gene: TRBV18
j_gene: TRBJ2-2
CDR3nt: TGTGCCAGCTCATTCCTGGACACGAACACCGGGGAGCTGTTTTTT
CDR3aa: CASSFLDTNTGELFF

d_gene: -
abundance: many
v_gene: TRBV6-2/TRBV6-3
j_gene: TRBJ2-7
CDR3nt: TGTGCCAGCAGTTACCTCGCGGGACCCTACGAGCAGTACTTC
CDR3aa: CASSYLAGPYEQYF

d_gene: -
abundance: many
v_gene: TRBV2
j_gene: TRBJ1-1
CDR3nt: TGTGCCAGCGGCGGATACACTGAAGCTTTCTTT
CDR3aa: CASGGYTEAFF

d_gene: -
abundance: -
v_gene: TRBV18
j_gene: TRBJ1-6
CDR3nt: TGTGCCAGCTCACCGAAGACGACAGGACCTAATTCACCCCTCCACTTT
CDR3aa: CASSPKTTGPNSPLHF

d_gene: -
abundance: many
v_gene: TRBV3-1
j_gene: TRBJ2-3
CDR3nt: TGTGCCAGCAGCCAGGAAATAGGGCTCACGCAGTATTTT
CDR3aa: CASSQEIGLTQYF

d_gene: -
abundance: many
v_gene: TRBV7-9
j_gene: TRBJ2-5
CDR3nt: TGTGCCAGCAGTCACCTAGTACAAGAGACCCAGTACTTC
CDR3aa: CASSHLVQETQYF

d_gene: TRBD2
abundance: -
v_gene: TRBV20-1
j_gene: TRBJ2-1
CDR3nt: TGCAGTGCGGGCGGGACTAGCGGTAACAATGAGCAGTTCTTC
CDR3aa: CSAGGTSGNNEQFF

d_gene: -
abundance: few
v_gene: TRBV7-3
j_gene: TRBJ2-2
CDR3nt: TGTGCCAGCAGCTTAATGGCCCAGCGGAACACCGGGGAGCTGTTTTTT
CDR3aa: CASSLMAQRNTGELFF

d_gene: TRBD2
abundance: few
v_gene: TRBV10-2
j_gene: TRBJ2-7
CDR3nt: TGCGCCAGCAGTGATCCCGGGACTAGCGGGAGTACAGCATACGAGCAGTACTTC
CDR3aa: CASSDPGTSGSTAYEQYF

d_gene: TRBD2
abundance: -
v_gene: TRBV11-3
j_gene: TRBJ2-2
CDR3nt: TGTGCCAGCAGCGTTCTAGCGGGAGGCTTCACCGGGGAGCTGTTTTTT
CDR3aa: CASSVLAGGFTGELFF

d_gene: TRBD1
abundance: many
v_gene: TRBV30
j_gene: TRBJ1-1
CDR3nt: TGTGCCTGGAGTATGGGACAGGCGGAGACTGAAGCTTTCTTT
CDR3aa: CAWSMGQAETEAFF

d_gene: TRBD2
abundance: -
v_gene: TRBV29-1
j_gene: TRBJ2-1
CDR3nt: TGCAGCGTGGGGGGACTAGCGGGGCACTACAATGAGCAGTTCTTC
CDR3aa: CSVGGLAGHYNEQFF

d_gene: -
abundance: -
v_gene: TRBV7-9
j_gene: TRBJ1-3
CDR3nt: TGTGCCAGCAGCCATCGGGGTATCTCTGGAAACACCATATATTTT
CDR3aa: CASSHRGISGNTIYF

d_gene: TRBD2
abundance: many
v_gene: TRBV12-3/TRBV12-4
j_gene: TRBJ2-1
CDR3nt: TGTGCCAGCAGTTTTCGACCGGGACTAGCGGGAGTAAGTGAGCAGTTCTTC
CDR3aa: CASSFRPGLAGVSEQFF

d_gene: -
abundance: many
v_gene: TRBV11-1
j_gene: TRBJ2-4
CDR3nt: TGTGCCAGCAGCCGTGGAGGGCCTGTTAAAAACATTCAGTACTTC
CDR3aa: CASSRGGPVKNIQYF

d_gene: -
abundance: few
v_gene: TRBV29-1
j_gene: TRBJ2-7
CDR3nt: TGCAGCGTTGGCCGGCCCTCCGACTACTCCTACGAGCAGTACTTC
CDR3aa: CSVGRPSDYSYEQYF

d_gene: TRBD2
abundance: -
v_gene: TRBV29-1
j_gene: TRBJ2-7
CDR3nt: TGCAGCGTTGGGCTAGCGGGAACCTACGAGCAGTACTTC
CDR3aa: CSVGLAGTYEQYF

d_gene: TRBD1
abundance: -
v_gene: TRBV18
j_gene: TRBJ2-5
CDR3nt: TGTGCCAGCTCGCTGACAGGGAATCAAGAGACCCAGTACTTC
CDR3aa: CASSLTGNQETQYF

d_gene: TRBD1
abundance: few
v_gene: TRBV28
j_gene: TRBJ2-4
CDR3nt: TGTGCCAGCAGACTCACCGGGACAGGGGCGAATCAGTACTTC
CDR3aa: CASRLTGTGANQYF

d_gene: -
abundance: few
v_gene: TRBV10-3
j_gene: TRBJ2-2
CDR3nt: TGTGCCATGTTGGGGGCGAACACCGGGGAGCTGTTTTTT
CDR3aa: CAMLGANTGELFF

d_gene: TRBD2
abundance: many
v_gene: TRBV28
j_gene: TRBJ2-1
CDR3nt: TGTGCCAGCAGTTCCCCAGCGTCTAGCGGAAATTTGAATGAGCAGTTCTTC
CDR3aa: CASSSPASSGNLNEQFF

d_gene: TRBD2
abundance: -
v_gene: TRBV4-2
j_gene: TRBJ2-1
CDR3nt: TGTGCCAGCAGCGACAGGGGGACTAGCGGACCCTACAATGAGCAGTTCTTC
CDR3aa: CASSDRGTSGPYNEQFF

d_gene: TRBD2
abundance: many
v_gene: TRBV4-3
j_gene: TRBJ2-3
CDR3nt: TGCGCCAGCAGCCAAGATTTTCTAGCGGGAGGTGATACGCAGTATTTT
CDR3aa: CASSQDFLAGGDTQYF

d_gene: TRBD2
abundance: many
v_gene: TRBV3-1
j_gene: TRBJ2-1
CDR3nt: TGTGCCAGCAGCCAACACAGCGGGACCCGGATTGAGCAGTTCTTC
CDR3aa: CASSQHSGTRIEQFF

d_gene: TRBD1
abundance: many
v_gene: TRBV13
j_gene: TRBJ2-7
CDR3nt: TGTGCCAGCAGCTACGACAGGGGGTACACCTACGAGCAGTACTTC
CDR3aa: CASSYDRGYTYEQYF

d_gene: -
abundance: few
v_gene: TRBV18
j_gene: TRBJ2-7
CDR3nt: TGTGCCAGCTCACAGGAACTAAGAGAGTCCCGTGAGCAGTACTTC
CDR3aa: CASSQELRESREQYF

d_gene: -
abundance: many
v_gene: TRBV10-3
j_gene: TRBJ2-7
CDR3nt: TGTGCCATCAGTGAGTCCTTTCTTAGGGGCTACTACGAGCAGTACTTC
CDR3aa: CAISESFLRGYYEQYF

d_gene: TRBD2
abundance: few
v_gene: TRBV19
j_gene: TRBJ2-5
CDR3nt: TGTGCCAGTAGGTTTAGCGGGAGAGGAGAGACCCAGTACTTC
CDR3aa: CASRFSGRGETQYF

d_gene: TRBD2
abundance: many
v_gene: TRBV28
j_gene: TRBJ2-5
CDR3nt: TGTGCCAGCAGTCCGGAGACTAGCGGGAGTTCAGAGACCCAGTACTTC
CDR3aa: CASSPETSGSSETQYF

d_gene: -
abundance: -
v_gene: TRBV6-6
j_gene: TRBJ1-4
CDR3nt: TGTGCCAGCGGTTACTCGGGTACCACCGGGGAAAAACTGTTTTTT
CDR3aa: CASGYSGTTGEKLFF

d_gene: -
abundance: many
v_gene: TRBV14
j_gene: TRBJ2-3
CDR3nt: TGTGCCAGCAGCCAAAGAGACACGGTCACTAGCACAGATACGCAGTATTTT
CDR3aa: CASSQRDTVTSTDTQYF

d_gene: -
abundance: -
v_gene: TRBV6-1
j_gene: TRBJ2-7
CDR3nt: TGTGCCAGCAGACACCAGGAATACGAGCAGTACTTC
CDR3aa: CASRHQEYEQYF

d_gene: -
abundance: many
v_gene: TRBV30
j_gene: TRBJ1-2
CDR3nt: TGTGCCTGGAGTTTGGGGAGCTATGGCTACACCTTC
CDR3aa: CAWSLGSYGYTF

d_gene: TRBD1
abundance: many
v_gene: TRBV9
j_gene: TRBJ2-7
CDR3nt: TGTGCCAGCAGCGTGTTGGGGACAGGGGCCGAAGAGCAGTACTTC
CDR3aa: CASSVLGTGAEEQYF

d_gene: -
abundance: few
v_gene: TRBV19
j_gene: TRBJ2-5
CDR3nt: TGTGCCAGTAGTATCTCCCGAGTTAGTAGCGAGATTTTGGAGACCCAGTACTTC
CDR3aa: CASSISRVSSEILETQYF

d_gene: -
abundance: many
v_gene: TRBV7-9
j_gene: TRBJ2-3
CDR3nt: TGTGCCAGCAGCATCGGGGACCCTACAGATACGCAGTATTTT
CDR3aa: CASSIGDPTDTQYF

d_gene: -
abundance: many
v_gene: TRBV19
j_gene: TRBJ1-1
CDR3nt: TGTGCCAGTAGTATAGCGGTGAACACTGAAGCTTTCTTT
CDR3aa: CASSIAVNTEAFF

d_gene: -
abundance: -
v_gene: TRBV30
j_gene: TRBJ2-7
CDR3nt: TGTGCCTGGAGTCCGGACTATACCTCCTACGAGCAGTACTTC
CDR3aa: CAWSPDYTSYEQYF

d_gene: -
abundance: many
v_gene: TRBV28
j_gene: TRBJ1-1
CDR3nt: TGTGCCAGCAGTGGGGGCTGGAACACTGAAGCTTTCTTT
CDR3aa: CASSGGWNTEAFF

d_gene: -
abundance: many
v_gene: TRBV12-5
j_gene: TRBJ2-2
CDR3nt: TGTGCTAGTAGCAGACAACTGAACACCGGGGAGCTGTTTTTT
CDR3aa: CASSRQLNTGELFF